Here is one T cell receptor beta chain with its context. Its matching antigen is unknown. Naive CD8 isolation took CD45RO-negative cells positively selected for CCR7 and excluded terminally differentiated effector memory CD45RA+ cells. The record originates from a study of shared clonotypes between healthy human individuals. Across the study: Serving as donors were a couple of women and three men, whose ages spanned 18 to 49. Three CD4 naive, three CD4 memory, two CD8 naive and one CD8 memory plate were used per donor. Study-level points and caveats: Investigators collected only blood, and repertoires in tissues likely differ. Of the naive CD4 clonotypes, roughly 5.5% were shared across a handful of donors.

This table comes from immunoSEQ multiplex PCR, and its TCRdb copy is limited to in-frame clones, with some not included. The sample has around 1.9 million clones; about 93% are singletons. CDR3 length equals 16 residues. Trimming took off 0 bases at V and 0 bases at J, with 11 bases between the two ends. CDR1 MDHEN and CDR2 SYDVKM come from the germline V gene. The chain couples TRBV28 to TRBJ1-2; possible D gene TRBD1, 5 bases. The specimen was naive CD8+ T cells from PBMCs. The source of this sequence is a man aged 18 to 30 in good health. Some clones in this sample may be carry-over from other donors' samples. CDR3 sequence reads: CASSLWTEKANYGYTF. The CDR3 DNA sequence: TGTGCCAGCAGTTTATGGACAGAAAAAGCTAACTATGGCTACACCTTC.